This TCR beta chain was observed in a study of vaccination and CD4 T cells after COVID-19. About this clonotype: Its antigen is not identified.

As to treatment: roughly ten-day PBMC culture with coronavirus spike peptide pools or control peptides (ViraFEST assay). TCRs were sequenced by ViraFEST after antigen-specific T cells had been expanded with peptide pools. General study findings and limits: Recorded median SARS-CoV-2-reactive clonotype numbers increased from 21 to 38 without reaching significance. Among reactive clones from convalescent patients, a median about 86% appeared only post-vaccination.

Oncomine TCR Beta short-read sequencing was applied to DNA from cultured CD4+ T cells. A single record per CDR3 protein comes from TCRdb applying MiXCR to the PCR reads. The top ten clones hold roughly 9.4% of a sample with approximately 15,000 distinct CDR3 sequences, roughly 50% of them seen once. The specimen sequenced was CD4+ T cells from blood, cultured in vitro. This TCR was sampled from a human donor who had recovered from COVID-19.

The CDR3 nucleotides are TGTGCCAGCAGCCAAGACAGGGCCCATGGCTACACCTTC. Amino acid sequence: CASSQDRAHGYTF. The chain carries TRBV7-8 and TRBJ1-2; 7 positions agree with TRBD1. This CDR3 spans 13 amino acids. The V segment lost 5 bases and the J segment 6 bases; nucleotides outside the gene matches: 6. CDR1 SGHVS and CDR2 FQNEAQ come from the germline V gene.